The 30 T cell receptor beta chains presented below share a single source sample, sequenced in a study of blood T cell repertoires in COVID-19. Data came from immunoSEQ multiplex PCR; TCRdb stores just in-frame clones and leaves some out. The table lists 140,000 or so clones, about 74% of them singletons. Material for sequencing was peripheral blood. The receptor set was obtained from a man between 50 and 59 years old with acute or convalescent COVID-19.

This clone was observed once. This chain connects TRBV4-1 to TRBJ2-1, with TRBD1 matching over 9 bases. This CDR3 region has 16 residues. J gave up 7 bases and V 3 bases, and 10 bases lay outside the gene matches. CDR1 and CDR2 (germline): MGHRA, YSYEKL. CDR3 in amino acids: CASSHVILDRGNEQFF. CDR3 DNA sequence: TGCGCCAGCAGCCATGTCATTCTCGACAGGGGGAATGAGCAGTTCTTC.

J is TRBJ2-3 and V is TRBV18, with D unresolved. This CDR3 region has 14 residues. Germline V gene data show CDR1 as KGHSH and CDR2 as LQKENI. Between the trimmed V and J ends, which lost 3 bases and 3 bases, there was a span of 10 bases. The CDR3 here is CASSPTVTTDTQYF. The CDR3 DNA reads TGTGCCAGCTCACCCACAGTAACGACAGATACGCAGTATTTT. The variable domain in full, completed from reference TRBV18 and TRBJ2-3, reads NAGVMQNPRHLVRRRGQEARLRCSPMKGHSHVYWYRQLPEEGLKFMVYLQKENIIDESGMPKERFSAEFPKEGPSILRIQQVVRGDSAAYFCASSPTVTTDTQYFGPGTRLTVL.

This chain joins TRBV5-4 and TRBJ1-2; TRBD1 matches at 11 bases. CDR1 is SGHNT, CDR2 YYREEE, per germline (reference sequence). This CDR3 is built from 13 residues. After removal of 6 bases from V and 8 bases from J, the junction contained 6 bases not matched to a gene. CDR3 sequence (DNA): TGTGCCAGCACCCGGGGACAGGGGGAAGGCTACACCTTC. Its protein is CASTRGQGEGYTF.

Turning to this clone: Other DNA sequences within the sample encode an identical CDR3. The chain recombines TRBV7-9 with TRBJ1-1; D is perhaps TRBD1 (5 bases). The V gene lost 3 bases and the J gene lost 4 bases, with 12 bases spanning the gap. This CDR3 has 14 amino acids. Per germline, CDR1 SEHNR and CDR2 FQNEAQ (reference sequence). The CDR3 DNA reads as TGTGCCAGCAGCTTCGGGGGAGATGGCACTGAAGCTTTCTTT. It specifies CASSFGGDGTEAFF.

V gene TRBV10-3 combines with J gene TRBJ1-2, with D unresolved. CDR1 is ENHRY, CDR2 SYGVKD, per germline. V was pared by 4 bases and J by 1 base, with 7 bases between. The CDR3 is 13 amino acids. The CDR3 coding sequence is TGTGCCATCAGTGTCGAGGATAACTATGGCTACACCTTC. This codes for CAISVEDNYGYTF.

This chain connects TRBV5-4 to TRBJ2-1; 9 bases fit TRBD1. There are 16 residues in the CDR3. Germline trimming cut 6 bases from V and 5 bases from J; bases unmatched to any gene: 12. Germline V CDR1 and CDR2: SGHNT, YYREEE (reference sequence). This CDR3 is CASTPTGTGKNNEQFF. CDR3 DNA sequence: TGTGCCAGCACCCCAACCGGGACAGGGAAAAACAATGAGCAGTTCTTC. Full variable domain (remainder filled in from reference TRBV5-4 and TRBJ2-1): ETGVTQSPTHLIKTRGQQVTLRCSSQSGHNTVSWYQQALGQGPQFIFQYYREEENGRGNFPPRFSGLQFPNYSSELNVNALELDDSALYLCASTPTGTGKNNEQFFGPGTRLTVL.

V is TRBV2 and J is TRBJ1-3; the D gene is possibly TRBD1 (6 bases). The CDR3 is 14 residues long. V lost 4 bases and J lost 4, with 11 bases in between. From germline, CDR1 is SNHLY and CDR2 FYNNEI. The CDR3 DNA follows: TGTGCCAGCAGTGGGCACAGGGAGGGAAACACCATATATTTT. Its protein is CASSGHREGNTIYF.

This clone was recorded once. CDR3 bases: TGTGCCAGTAGGAGGGGGCTTGCGGATGAGCAGTTCTTC. Protein product: CASRRGLADEQFF. The V gene is TRBV19, the J gene TRBJ2-1, with TRBD1 matching 7 bases. Trimming at V came to 6 bases and at J to 8 bases, leaving 7 bases not matched to a gene. CDR1 LNHDA and CDR2 SQIVND come from the germline V gene (reference sequence). This CDR3 has 13 amino acids.

J is TRBJ2-7 and V is TRBV11-3; 7 bases line up with TRBD1. V was pared by 3 bases and J by 0 bases, with 8 bases of the junction left unmatched. Germline-derived CDR1 and CDR2 are SGHNT and YENEEA. The CDR3 covers 16 residues. CDR3 residues: CASSLDWTGISYEQYV. DNA for the CDR3: TGTGCCAGCAGCTTGGATTGGACAGGAATCTCCTACGAGCAGTACGTC.

J is TRBJ2-3 and V is TRBV29-1; D unresolved. The germline gives CDR1 SQVTM, CDR2 ANQGSEA. Trimming left V 6 bases short and J 2 bases short, with 15 bases between. This CDR3 is 14 amino acids long. The CDR3 DNA sequence: TGCAGCGTGGGCTCCGGAACAGTCACAGATACGCAGTATTTT. It encodes CSVGSGTVTDTQYF.

The J gene is TRBJ1-2, the V gene TRBV3-1 (or the pseudogene TRBV3-2); TRBD1 is a possible D gene (6 bases). CDR1 LGHDT and CDR2 YNNKEL come from the germline V gene (reference sequence). This CDR3 has 13 residues. V lost 4 bases and J lost 4, with 10 bases in between. Here the CDR3 DNA reads TGTGCCAGCAGCCTTCTCAGGGGCTATGGCTACACCTTC. It is translated as CASSLLRGYGYTF.

This clone was recorded only once. The genes are TRBV5-1 and TRBJ2-2, with TRBD1 identical over 10 bases. Per germline, CDR1 SGHRS and CDR2 YFSETQ. This CDR3 has 15 amino acids. J gave up 7 bases and V 4 bases, and 7 bases lay outside the gene matches. CDR3 DNA: TGCGCCAGCAGCCCCGGGACAGGGGATGACGGGGAGCTGTTTTTT. Amino acid sequence: CASSPGTGDDGELFF.

V is TRBV18 and J is TRBJ2-7; D is ambiguous. Germline V gene lookup returns CDR1 KGHSH and CDR2 LQKENI. The V gene lost 1 base and the J gene lost 2 bases, with 12 bases spanning the gap. The CDR3 length is 15 residues. CDR3 region: CASSPRNTAAYEQYV. CDR3 nucleotides: TGTGCCAGCTCACCACGTAACACCGCCGCCTACGAGCAGTACGTC.

This chain links TRBV5-1 with TRBJ2-3, with TRBD2 matching over 8 bases. The CDR3 covers 16 residues. The V segment lost 1 base and the J segment 4 bases; nucleotides outside the gene matches: 8. Germline V gene data show CDR1 as SGHRS and CDR2 as YFSETQ. The CDR3 loop is CASSLITAGGPDTQYF. In nucleotides, the CDR3 is TGCGCCAGCAGCTTGATAACGGCGGGGGGCCCAGATACGCAGTATTTT.

This chain links TRBV2 with TRBJ1-3; 8 nucleotides align to TRBD1. The CDR3 runs 15 residues. V shed 2 bases and J 4 bases; nucleotides not matched to a gene: 4. Germline V gives CDR1 SNHLY, CDR2 FYNNEI. The CDR3 sequence: CASSERRGPGNTIYF. In DNA, the CDR3 is TGTGCCAGCAGTGAACGCAGGGGGCCCGGAAACACCATATATTTT.

The chain joins TRBV27 to TRBJ2-1; 10 bases line up with TRBD2. Germline CDR1 reads MNHEY; CDR2 reads SMNVEV (reference sequence). The V and J ends lost 4 bases and 7 bases, in that order; junction bases with no gene match: 10. The CDR3 is made up of 16 amino acids. The CDR3 DNA reads as TGTGCCAGCAGTTCACCAGCGGGGGGGCCGAAAAATGAGCAGTTCTTC. Residues: CASSSPAGGPKNEQFF.

This clone was recorded only once. The chain couples TRBV5-1 to TRBJ2-2; 10 positions match TRBD1. CDR3 size: 17 residues. V gave up 0 bases and J gave up 7 bases; unmatched junction bases: 9. CDR1 is SGHRS, CDR2 YFSETQ, per germline. CDR3 amino acids: CASSLARRQGAVGELFF. In DNA, the CDR3 is TGCGCCAGCAGCTTGGCCAGGAGACAGGGGGCGGTCGGGGAGCTGTTTTTT.

This clone was counted only a few times. The chain recombines TRBV7-2 with TRBJ2-3; 10 bases are a match to TRBD1. V was pared by 5 bases and J by 5 bases, with 7 bases of the junction left unmatched. CDR1 SGHTA and CDR2 FQGNSA come from the germline V gene. CDR3 length: 15 amino acids. The CDR3 region has the DNA TGTGCCAGCAGCGATGGGACAGGGGTCATAGATACGCAGTATTTT. It encodes CASSDGTGVIDTQYF.

The genes are TRBV18 and TRBJ1-5; TRBD1 is a possible D gene (6 bases). Germline CDR1 is KGHSH and CDR2 is LQKENI. The CDR3 is made up of 17 amino acids. The germline V and J ends were trimmed by 0 bases and 2 bases, with 14 bases remaining between them. DNA of the CDR3: TGTGCCAGCTCACCACCGCCCTCAGGGGTGGGCAATCAGCCCCAGCATTTT. Its translation: CASSPPPSGVGNQPQHF.

The V and J genes are TRBV11-2 and TRBJ1-2; D gene uncertain. V was clipped by 1 base and J by 4 bases, with 13 bases between them. CDR3 length equals 15 residues. The germline V gene has CDR1 SGHAT and CDR2 FQNNGV. In DNA form, the CDR3 reads TGTGCCAGCAGCTTAGGAGGGCGTTACCGCTATGGCTACACCTTC. Its translation is CASSLGGRYRYGYTF.

The chain joins TRBV18 to TRBJ1-2; D might be TRBD1 (6 bases). The germline gives CDR1 KGHSH, CDR2 LQKENI. The V end was cut by 1 base, the J end by 6 bases, with 9 bases between. The CDR3 is made up of 13 amino acids. Written as DNA, the CDR3 is TGTGCCAGCTCACCACAACAGGGAGATGGCTACACCTTC. Its protein product is CASSPQQGDGYTF.

The chain joins TRBV19 to TRBJ1-2; tentative D call: TRBD1 (6 bases). This CDR3 spans 12 amino acids. Germline CDR1 reads LNHDA; CDR2 reads SQIVND (reference sequence). V dropped 6 bases and J dropped 8 bases, with 13 bases sitting between them. CDR3 DNA sequence: TGTGCCAGTAGGGACAGTTCGGGAGGCTACACCTTC. Translated, it gives CASRDSSGGYTF.

The chain combines TRBV6-1 with TRBJ1-2; TRBD1 matches at 8 bases. The length of the CDR3 is 14 residues. The germline CDR1 and CDR2 sequences are MNHNS and SASEGT. V shed 0 bases, J shed 5 bases, and the junction held 2 bases outside the gene matches. This CDR3 is CASSEARTGYGYTF. The DNA of the CDR3 is TGTGCCAGCAGTGAAGCTCGGACAGGGTATGGCTACACCTTC.

The chain uses TRBV19 and TRBJ2-1, with a possible D match to TRBD2 (7 bases). Germline values: CDR1 LNHDA, CDR2 SQIVND (reference sequence). Trimming removed 3 bases from V and 3 bases from J, with 12 bases in between. This CDR3 is 15 amino acids long. CDR3 bases: TGTGCCAGTAGTATCGGGGGGCGCGACTACAATGAGCAGTTCTTC. Residues: CASSIGGRDYNEQFF.

This clone was picked up a small number of times. This sequence joins TRBV21-1 and TRBJ1-5. TRBV21-1 is noted as a pseudogene. The CDR3 totals 15 residues. CDR3 nucleotides: TGTGCCAGCAGCAAAGTTAGTCATAGCAATCAGCCCCAGCATTTT. It specifies CASSKVSHSNQPQHF.

The gene calls are TRBV5-8 and TRBJ2-1, with 8 nucleotides matching TRBD1. There are 15 residues in the CDR3. J gave up 1 base and V 0 bases, and 0 bases lay outside the gene matches. Germline values: CDR1 SGHTS, CDR2 YDEGEE. As DNA, the CDR3 is TGTGCCAGCAGCTTGGGGACAGGGTCCTACAATGAGCAGTTCTTC. This gives the protein CASSLGTGSYNEQFF. Based on the CDR3 plus reference TRBV5-8 and TRBJ2-1, the full variable domain is EAGVTQSPTHLIKTRGQQATLRCSPISGHTSVYWYQQALGLGLQFLLWYDEGEERNRGNFPPRFSGRQFPNYSSELNVNALELEDSALYLCASSLGTGSYNEQFFGPGTRLTVL.

The chain joins TRBV19 to TRBJ2-5; a weak D match, TRBD2 (5 bases). This CDR3 region has 14 residues. V lost 6 bases, J lost 3 bases, and 14 bases lay in between. CDR1 is LNHDA and CDR2 is SQIVND in the germline V gene (reference sequence). In DNA, the CDR3 is TGTGCCAGTAGAATGGGAGTTGGTAAAGAGACCCAGTACTTC. The encoded protein is CASRMGVGKETQYF.

This clone came up a few times. This chain uses TRBV2 with TRBJ2-3; 8 bases are a match to TRBD2. The CDR3 loop spans 15 amino acids. Looked up from germline, CDR1 is SNHLY and CDR2 is FYNNEI. After removal of 5 bases from V and 0 bases from J, the junction contained 4 bases not matched to a gene. The CDR3 sequence is CASSHPGGSTDTQYF. In nucleotides, the CDR3 is TGTGCCAGCAGTCATCCGGGGGGGAGCACAGATACGCAGTATTTT. Using reference TRBV2 and TRBJ2-3 for the parts outside the CDR3, the full variable domain is EPEVTQTPSHQVTQMGQEVILRCVPISNHLYFYWYRQILGQKVEFLVSFYNNEISEKSEIFDDQFSVERPDGSNFTLKIRSTKLEDSAMYFCASSHPGGSTDTQYFGPGTRLTVL.

This clone was detected only a few times. The chain combines TRBV20-1 with TRBJ1-1; D might be TRBD1 (6 bases). From germline, CDR1 is DFQATT and CDR2 SNEGSKA (reference sequence). The CDR3 loop spans 15 amino acids. The ends were cut back, 7 bases at V and 3 bases at J, with 21 bases in the middle. In nucleotides, the CDR3 is TGCAGTGTTAGTTTCCTCGGACAGTCCGACACTGAAGCTTTCTTT. This encodes CSVSFLGQSDTEAFF.

This sequence joins TRBV28 and TRBJ1-3; D is unresolved. Trimming stripped 5 bases from V and 7 bases from J, with 18 bases between. CDR3 length equals 15 residues. CDR1 is MDHEN, CDR2 SYDVKM, per germline. The CDR3 loop reads CASSLVPGSRNTIYF. CDR3 in DNA: TGTGCCAGCAGTCTAGTCCCGGGGAGTCGTAACACCATATATTTT.